This note documents a single T cell receptor beta chain sequence. In the study's own analysis: Scientists estimated how many nucleated cells there were by amplifying reference gene primers. Using immunoSEQ multiplex PCR, the repertoire was profiled, and TCRdb retains in-frame clones only, with some absent. The V and J calls and clone size were taken over from that table, and D and trimming were inferred from the DNA. The repertoire holds about 150,000 clones, with 75% to 90% as singletons. The data were taken from a study of blood T cell repertoires in COVID-19. The overall study: From the United States, Italy and Spain came samples of acute and convalescent COVID-19. T cells, B-cell-depleted T cells, or PBMCs provided the cDNA or gDNA that served as material.

CDR3 length: 16 amino acids. Germline lookup yields CDR1 LNHDA and CDR2 SQIVND (reference sequence). V gave up 4 bases and J gave up 0 bases, with 15 bases separating them. The origin of this receptor is a man in his 70s with acute or convalescent COVID-19. Sequencing was performed on peripheral blood. The chain carries TRBV19 and TRBJ1-1; tentatively, D is TRBD1 (5 bases). The CDR3 bases are TGTGCCAGTAGTAGAGAACAGGCCCAGCTGAACACTGAAGCTTTCTTT. It translates to CASSREQAQLNTEAFF.